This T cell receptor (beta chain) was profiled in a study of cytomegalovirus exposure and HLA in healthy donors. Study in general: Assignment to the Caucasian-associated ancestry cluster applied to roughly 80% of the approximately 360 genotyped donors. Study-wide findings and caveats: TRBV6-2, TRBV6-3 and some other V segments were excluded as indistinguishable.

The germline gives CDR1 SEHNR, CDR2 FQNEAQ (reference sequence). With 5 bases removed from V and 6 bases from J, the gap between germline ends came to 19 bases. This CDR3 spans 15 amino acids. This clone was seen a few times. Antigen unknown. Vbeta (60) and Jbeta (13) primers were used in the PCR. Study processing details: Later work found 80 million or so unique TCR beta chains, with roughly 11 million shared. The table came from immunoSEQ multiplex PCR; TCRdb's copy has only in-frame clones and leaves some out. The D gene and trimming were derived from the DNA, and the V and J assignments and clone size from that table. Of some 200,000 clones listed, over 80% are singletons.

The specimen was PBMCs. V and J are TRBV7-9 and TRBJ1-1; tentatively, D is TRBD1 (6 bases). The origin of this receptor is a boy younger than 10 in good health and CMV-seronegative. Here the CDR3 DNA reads TGTGCCAGCAGCAGTATCTCAGGGGTGGGCCCTGAAGCTTTCTTT. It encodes CASSSISGVGPEAFF. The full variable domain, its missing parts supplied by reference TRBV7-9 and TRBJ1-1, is DTGVSQNPRHKITKRGQNVTFRCDPISEHNRLYWYRQTLGQGPEFLTYFQNEAQLEKSRLLSDRFSAERPKGSFSTLEIQRTEQGDSAMYLCASSSISGVGPEAFFGQGTRLTVV.